This TCR beta chain was found in a study of blood T cell repertoires in COVID-19. V lost 4 bases to trimming and J lost 5 bases; unmatched junction nucleotides: 9. The length of the CDR3 is 16 residues. Germline V gene lookup returns CDR1 SGHKS and CDR2 YYEKEE (reference sequence). The protocol was immunoSEQ multiplex PCR, while the TCRdb copy is restricted to in-frame clones and leaves out a portion. The top ten hold about a sixth of the sample, which has fewer than 250,000 clones, under 80% seen once. Participants came from about 24 US areas, aged about 18 to 89 years. This receptor was taken from a woman between 50 and 59 years old with acute COVID-19. The source material was PBMCs or T cells enriched from blood (not recorded which). This rearrangement joins TRBV5-5 to TRBJ1-5; TRBD1 aligns across 10 bases. The CDR3 reads CASSKRGQGRDQPQHF. CDR3 in DNA: TGTGCCAGCAGCAAAAGGGGACAGGGGCGGGATCAGCCCCAGCATTTT.